What follows are 17 T cell receptor beta chains derived from one specimen sequenced in a study of CXCR3-negative and CXCR3-positive naive CD8 T cells. UMI-labeled 5' RACE TRB cDNA libraries were prepared from the cells. Following a re-call of the 5' RACE reads, TCRdb has one entry per CDR3 protein and lacks DNA. The sample table sets out under 65,000 distinct CDR3 sequences. The sequenced sample consisted of memory CD8+ T cells from blood. The source of these receptors is a human donor in good health. Some clones in this sample may be carry-over from other donors' samples.

The CDR3 protein is CASSDGLTDTQYF. The genes are TRBV9 and TRBJ2-3. The CDR3 contains 13 residues. Germline-derived CDR1 and CDR2 are SGDLS and YYNGEE.

This chain joins TRBV4-3 and TRBJ2-1; TCRdb proposes TRBD1, but this gene call is untestable without DNA. The CDR3 is 16 residues long. The germline gives CDR1 LGHNA, CDR2 YSLEER. The CDR3 loop is CASSQMTGGSYNEQFF.

This chain links TRBV15 with TRBJ2-4. Germline V gene data show CDR1 as LNHNV and CDR2 as YYDKDF (reference sequence). The CDR3 contains 14 residues. The CDR3 region is CATSSRLAKNIQYF.

CDR3 sequence reads: CASSSYQGDNSPLHF. This sequence joins TRBV27 and TRBJ1-6. The CDR3 is made up of 15 amino acids. From germline, CDR1 is MNHEY and CDR2 SMNVEV (reference sequence).

The chain links TRBV18 to TRBJ1-1. This CDR3 has 14 amino acids. From germline, CDR1 is KGHSH and CDR2 LQKENI. CDR3 in amino acids: CASSPTDGNTEAFF.

V and J are TRBV29-1 and TRBJ2-2; the D call of TRBD1 rests on TCRdb alone, since no DNA is present to check it. The germline V gene has CDR1 SQVTM and CDR2 ANQGSEA. This CDR3 is 16 amino acids long. The CDR3 loop reads CSVEDLTGDYTGELFF.

V gene TRBV7-8 combines with J gene TRBJ1-1; TCRdb gives TRBD1 as the D gene, but with no DNA this cannot be confirmed. From germline, CDR1 is SGHVS and CDR2 FQNEAQ. The CDR3 is 16 amino acids. The CDR3: CASSPTRQATNTEAFF. The whole variable domain, remainder taken from reference TRBV7-8 and TRBJ1-1, is GAGVSQSPRYKVAKRGQDVALRCDPISGHVSLFWYQQALGQGPEFLTYFQNEAQLDKSGLPSDRFFAERPEGSVSTLKIQRTQQEDSAVYLCASSPTRQATNTEAFFGQGTRLTVV.

The gene calls are TRBV4-1 and TRBJ2-7. This CDR3 has 16 amino acids. From germline, CDR1 is MGHRA and CDR2 YSYEKL. This CDR3 reads CASSQEDEGGSYEQYF.

This chain uses TRBV6-1 with TRBJ1-2; with no DNA, the TCRdb D assignment of TRBD1 cannot be verified. Germline assignment: CDR1 MNHNS and CDR2 SASEGT. This CDR3 comprises 15 residues. CDR3 residues: CASSGTSRYLYGYTF.

CDR3 residues: CASRSSGVTEAFF. This chain uses TRBV11-2 with TRBJ1-1; TCRdb names TRBD1, which stays unverified in the absence of DNA. The germline CDR1 and CDR2 sequences are SGHAT and FQNNGV. The CDR3 length is 13 residues.

V is TRBV29-1 and J is TRBJ2-7; TCRdb designates TRBD2, a call that cannot be tested without DNA. The germline V gene encodes CDR1 SQVTM and CDR2 ANQGSEA. The length of the CDR3 is 12 residues. CDR3 region: CSVEREGYEQYF.

The CDR3 protein is CASSAVEATNEKLFF. The chain employs TRBV5-1 and TRBJ1-4. This CDR3 is built from 15 residues. CDR1 SGHRS and CDR2 YFSETQ come from the germline V gene.

The chain joins TRBV20-1 to TRBJ2-1; with no DNA, the TCRdb D assignment of TRBD2 cannot be verified. Germline-derived CDR1 and CDR2 are DFQATT and SNEGSKA (reference sequence). This CDR3 contains 13 residues. CDR3 protein: CSARDKGGHEQFF.

The chain has TRBV2 and TRBJ2-4; TCRdb picks TRBD2, but there is no DNA to check that call. Germline V CDR1 and CDR2: SNHLY, FYNNEI. The CDR3 extends over 17 amino acids. The CDR3 loop reads CASSSLAGDGAKNIQYF.

The chain has TRBV6-5 and TRBJ2-7. Per germline, CDR1 MNHEY and CDR2 SVGAGI. The CDR3 consists of 15 residues. The CDR3 sequence: CASSYSLSADYEQYF.

V usage is TRBV14 and J usage is TRBJ1-1. Germline V gene sequence: CDR1 SGHDN, CDR2 FVKESK. There are 14 residues in the CDR3. The CDR3 spells CASSQDLRVSKAFF.

The gene calls are TRBV20-1 and TRBJ2-5; TCRdb calls TRBD1, which cannot be checked without DNA. Germline CDR1 reads DFQATT; CDR2 reads SNEGSKA (reference sequence). The CDR3 totals 13 residues. CDR3 protein: CSANSGNLETQYF.